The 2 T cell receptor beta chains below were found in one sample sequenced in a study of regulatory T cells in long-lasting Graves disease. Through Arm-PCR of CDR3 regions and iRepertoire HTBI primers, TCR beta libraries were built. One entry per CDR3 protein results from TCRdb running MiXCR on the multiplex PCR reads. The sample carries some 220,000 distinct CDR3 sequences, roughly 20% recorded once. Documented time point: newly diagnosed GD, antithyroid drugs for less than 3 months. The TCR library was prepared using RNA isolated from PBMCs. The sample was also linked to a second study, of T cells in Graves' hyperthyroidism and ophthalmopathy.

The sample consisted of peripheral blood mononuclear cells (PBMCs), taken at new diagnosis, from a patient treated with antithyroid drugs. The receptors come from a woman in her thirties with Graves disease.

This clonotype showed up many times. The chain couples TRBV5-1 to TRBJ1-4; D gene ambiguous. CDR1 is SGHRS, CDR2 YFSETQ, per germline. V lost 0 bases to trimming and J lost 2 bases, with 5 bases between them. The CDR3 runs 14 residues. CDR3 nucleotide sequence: TGCGCCAGCAGCTTGGCCAGCACTAATGAAAAACTGTTTTTT. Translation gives CASSLASTNEKLFF.

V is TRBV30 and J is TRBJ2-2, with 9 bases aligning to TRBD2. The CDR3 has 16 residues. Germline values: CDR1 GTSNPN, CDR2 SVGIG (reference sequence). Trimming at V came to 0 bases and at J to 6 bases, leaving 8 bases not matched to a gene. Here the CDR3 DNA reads TGTGCCTGGAGTGTCGGCGGGGGGGGAGGGGCCGGGGAGCTGTTTTTT. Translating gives CAWSVGGGGGAGELFF.